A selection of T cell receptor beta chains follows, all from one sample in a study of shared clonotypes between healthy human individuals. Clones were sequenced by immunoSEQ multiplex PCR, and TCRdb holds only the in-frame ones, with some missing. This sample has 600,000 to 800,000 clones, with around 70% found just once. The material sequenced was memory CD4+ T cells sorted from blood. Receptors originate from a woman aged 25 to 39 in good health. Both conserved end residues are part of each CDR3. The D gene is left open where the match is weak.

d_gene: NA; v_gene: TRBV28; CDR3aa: CASSLGGRKAGELFF
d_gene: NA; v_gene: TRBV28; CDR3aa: CASSYASEMTVKTNYGYTF
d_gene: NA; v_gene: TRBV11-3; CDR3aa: CASSLSDDHEQYF
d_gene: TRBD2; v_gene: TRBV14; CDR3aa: CASSQGASGADTQYF
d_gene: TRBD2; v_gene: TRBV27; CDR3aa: CASSSFRREVRGGELFF
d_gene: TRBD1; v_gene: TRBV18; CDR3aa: CASSPMTGPNTEAFF
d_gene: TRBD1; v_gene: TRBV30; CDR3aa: CAWRAGTGSGYSNQPQHF
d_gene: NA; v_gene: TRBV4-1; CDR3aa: CASSQVGSSYNEQFF
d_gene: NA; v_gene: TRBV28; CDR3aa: CASSPGGSSQPQHF
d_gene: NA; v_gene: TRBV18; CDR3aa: CASSPREETQYF
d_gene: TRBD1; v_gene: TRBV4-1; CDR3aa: CASSQGTGVSPNGWSQYF
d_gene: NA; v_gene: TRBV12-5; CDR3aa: CASGSGETQYF
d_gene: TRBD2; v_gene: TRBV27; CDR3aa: CASSRRTSGRANEQFF
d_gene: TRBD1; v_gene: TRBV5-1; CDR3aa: CASRPGTGVINTEAFF
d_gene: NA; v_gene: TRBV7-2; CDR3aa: CASSLGYVTDTQYF
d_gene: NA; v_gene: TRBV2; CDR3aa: CASSEAPPQNTEAFF
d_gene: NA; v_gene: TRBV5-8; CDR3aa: CASTRDGYYGYTF
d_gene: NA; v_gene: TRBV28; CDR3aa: CASSSLRPYEQYF
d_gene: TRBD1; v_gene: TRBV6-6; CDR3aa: CASTKGASSGNTIYF